The present T cell receptor beta chain was sequenced within a study of blood T cells in healthy people across ages (dated by TCRdb to about 2015). Concerning the study at large: In model experiments, template switching captured about one uniquely barcoded TCR beta cDNA molecule for every two T cells. To avoid experimental bias, donors of different ages were spread randomly across the sequencing lanes. Using the same blood draw, the study looked at two additional independent replicas of 1 million unique cDNA reads for two donors, one aged 18 to 29 and the other aged 80 or older. To track age-related changes in TCR beta repertoire diversity, the study relied on deep sequencing normalized with unique cDNA molecular identifiers. The donors were divided into four age groups: young (average 16 years), middle-aged (under 40), aged (about 61) and long-lived (roughly 82). Broad study findings and their caveats: Total diversity estimates from one million sequenced T cells were considered lower bounds and underestimates. Donor CMV infection status was unknown, potentially confounding age-related changes in expanded clonotypes. A strong correlation was found between observed TCR beta diversity and the percentage of naive T cells measured by flow cytometry. Observed TCR beta diversity per million T cells fell roughly linearly with age, and a significant reduction was already apparent by age around 39. Compared with the aged group, the long-lived group had more naive CD4+ T cells, fewer expanded clones and increased TCR diversity, suggesting age selection. Because profiling used bulk unsorted PBMCs, naive and antigen-experienced compartments could not be compared conclusively.

To prepare the library, 5' RACE was applied. The sequencer was an Illumina HiSeq 2500. The second PCR ran for about 7 to 11 cycles and used a J-beta primer mix along with a sample-barcoded 5' primer. A unique molecular identifier was introduced onto each TCR beta cDNA molecule by a template-switch 5' adaptor carrying 12 random nucleotides. Each sample yielded at least 2.5 million CDR3-containing paired-end reads. First-strand cDNA synthesis was performed from all RNA using the Mint cDNA synthesis kit, with priming by a TRBC-specific oligonucleotide. After uracil-DNA glycosylase treatment, a first 18-cycle PCR used universal primers M1SS and BC2_uni_R on all cDNA. From the authors' description of their analysis: For normalization, 1 million high-quality reads were randomly selected from each sample, with every read carrying a distinct molecular identifier. Instead of being binned into consensus sequences, reads that shared molecular identifiers were thrown out. MiTCR, with a Q25 quality threshold and the strictest error-elimination algorithm, was used for CDR3 identification, clonotype clustering and error correction. A nonparametric unseen species model using Euler transformation provided a lower-bound estimate of total TCR beta diversity. TCRdb reworked the public reads: Q25 trimming with fastp, MiXCR clone assembly, productive beta chains retained. When rows share a CDR3 protein, they turn into one entry using the most common DNA and genes. For this entry, the V and J calls and clone size follow TCRdb and not the study's own pipeline. The sample includes about 1.5 million distinct CDR3 sequences, with approximately 40% observed a single time. 7% to 9% of the sample rests with the top ten.

As to this clonotype: Its antigen is unknown. It has no much larger one-base neighbor in the sample; base qualities were not kept.

Systemically healthy Caucasian individuals from Russia, roughly 40 in total and aged roughly 6 to 100 years, were included as donors. Each donor gave roughly 9 milliliters of peripheral blood, drawn into EDTA-treated Vacutainer tubes. Ficoll-Paque density-gradient centrifugation was used to isolate PBMCs, with at least 7 million obtained per sample. Total RNA, at least 5 micrograms per sample, was extracted from PBMCs with Trizol reagent. For every donor, flow cytometry on a PBMC aliquot measured the percentage of naive CD45RAhigh/CD27high T cells. From cysteine to phenylalanine, the CDR3 is 15 amino acids long. Of all the DNA, just the CDR3 is kept, 45 bases in frame from base 1. The junction carries 12 bases between V and J, which are trimmed by 4 bases and 3 bases respectively. The germline V gene sets CDR1 to SNHLY and CDR2 to FYNNEI.

Specimen: blood. This chain joins TRBV2 to TRBJ1-4; matching of 6 bases hints at TRBD1 as the D gene. The origin of this receptor is a woman aged 18-29 years in good health. At the DNA level, the sequence is TGTGCCAGCAGTGGAACAGGGACCCCTAATGAAAAACTGTTTTTT. Its protein is CASSGTGTPNEKLFF.